This T cell receptor (beta chain) was profiled in a study of neurological immune-mediated disorders. Study-wide findings and caveats: Association of the multiple sclerosis repertoire cluster with clinical or MRI features was not observed for any feature. The study phylogenetically grouped the repertoires of 18 of 34 multiple sclerosis patients into one related-CDR3 cluster, a possible signature.

Synthesis of cDNA was carried out by template-switch 5'RACE. The reaction used 10-nucleotide random UMIs. TCRdb ran MiXCR on the 5' RACE reads and lists one entry per CDR3 protein. This sample has about 59,000 distinct CDR3 sequences; roughly 3.2% occur once, and the top ten carry under 3.5%. Where libraries were unsorted, they were derived from 2 million PBMCs stored at -80 degrees C. This clonotype occurred many times. Its target is not known. CDR1 is SEHNR, CDR2 FQNEAQ, per germline (reference sequence). Trimming left V 5 bases short and J 6 bases short, with 16 bases between. There are 15 residues in the CDR3.

The clonotype comes from a woman under 40 with multiple sclerosis. Sequencing input: PBMCs. The chain links TRBV7-9 to TRBJ2-2; the D gene is possibly TRBD2 (6 bases). CDR3 residues: CASSPDGGKAGELFF. The CDR3 DNA follows: TGTGCCAGCAGCCCAGACGGCGGGAAGGCCGGGGAGCTGTTTTTT.